This T cell receptor beta chain stems from a study of blood T cell repertoires in COVID-19. Looked up from germline, CDR1 is LNHDA and CDR2 is SQIVND (reference sequence). The V and J ends lost 5 bases and 5 bases, in that order; junction bases with no gene match: 2. This CDR3 has 14 amino acids. Sequencing was performed with immunoSEQ multiplex PCR; in TCRdb, only in-frame clones are kept and a portion is missing. The repertoire holds about 120,000 clones, with 65% to 90% as singletons. The sequence was collected from a woman at least 80 years old with acute or convalescent COVID-19. V gene TRBV19 combines with J gene TRBJ2-2; 10 bases fit TRBD1. The sequenced material came from peripheral blood. The CDR3 coding sequence is TGTGCCAGTAGTGTGGGACAGGGGACCGGGGAGCTGTTTTTT. The encoded protein is CASSVGQGTGELFF.